The sequence of this T cell receptor beta chain was determined in a study of blood T cells in healthy people across ages. Study-level results: More naive CD4+ cells and higher diversity were found in long-lived than in aged donors. TCR beta diversity was tightly associated with the proportion of naive T cells.

A sample-barcoded 5' primer and a J-beta primer mix were used in a second PCR of about 7 to 12 cycles. Every single cDNA molecule received a tag from a template-switch adaptor with 12 random nucleotides. CDR3-containing paired-end reads numbering at least 2.5 million came from each sample. TCRdb re-called the 5' RACE reads through MiXCR, storing one row per CDR3 protein. The sample has more than 800,000 distinct CDR3 sequences, 29% seen once. To note about this clonotype: Its antigen is not known. It may be a read error: a sequence one base away is much more abundant.

This CDR3 is 14 amino acids long. The V gene lost 1 base and the J gene lost 4 bases, with 10 bases spanning the gap. Germline V gene lookup returns CDR1 SGHTA and CDR2 FQGNSA. Material for sequencing was blood. This clonotype originated in a woman aged 80 or over in good health. This chain uses TRBV7-2 with TRBJ2-5; D is uncertain. The CDR3 spells CASSLVSAGETQYF. The CDR3 DNA reads as TGTGCCAGCAGCTTAGTGTCAGCTGGAGAGACCCAGTACTTC. Together with reference TRBV7-2 and TRBJ2-5, the CDR3 gives the full variable domain: GAGVSQSPSNKVTEKGKDVELRCDPISGHTALYWYRQSLGQGLEFLIYFQGNSAPDKSGLPSDRFSAERTGGSVSTLTIQRTQQEDSAVYLCASSLVSAGETQYFGPGTRLLVL.